The 29 T cell receptor beta chains listed next were all sequenced from one sample in a study of shared clonotypes between healthy human individuals. Method: immunoSEQ multiplex PCR; TCRdb's copy keeps in-frame clones and lacks some. Here the sample spans about 300,000 clones, roughly 70% being singletons. Sample: memory CD4+ T cells sorted from blood. Subset in this sample: CD45RA-negative fraction. These receptor sequences come from a man aged 25-45 years in good health.

This chain links TRBV4-3 with TRBJ2-5; a possible D gene is TRBD1 (6 bases). Germline CDR1 reads LGHNA; CDR2 reads YSLEER. This CDR3 has 16 residues. V lost 0 bases to trimming and J lost 4 bases, with 15 bases between them. The CDR3 loop is CASSQDSPGEGETQYF. The CDR3, as DNA: TGCGCCAGCAGCCAAGATTCGCCAGGGGAAGGAGAGACCCAGTACTTC.

The chain employs TRBV7-6 and TRBJ2-5; D is perhaps TRBD2 (6 bases). The CDR3 has 13 residues. The germline V gene has CDR1 SGHVS and CDR2 FNYEAQ. Trimming cost V 4 bases and J 5 bases, with 11 bases left between them. The CDR3 loop reads CASSSPGRETQYF. Written as DNA, the CDR3 is TGTGCCAGCAGCTCCCCGGGGAGGGAGACCCAGTACTTC.

The V call is TRBV7-2, the J call TRBJ2-7, with D maybe TRBD1 (6 bases). The length of the CDR3 is 14 residues. Germline V gene lookup returns CDR1 SGHTA and CDR2 FQGNSA. V dropped 4 bases and J dropped 4 bases, with 14 bases sitting between them. CDR3 amino acids: CASSYSQGWYEQYF. The CDR3 region has the DNA TGTGCCAGCAGCTACTCACAGGGTTGGTACGAGCAGTACTTC.

The J gene is TRBJ2-5, the V gene TRBV10-3; 8 bases fit TRBD2. The germline V gene has CDR1 ENHRY and CDR2 SYGVKD. J gave up 5 bases and V 3 bases, and 11 bases lay outside the gene matches. CDR3 length: 16 amino acids. CDR3 loop: CAISDWEAGVPETQYF. In nucleotides, the CDR3 is TGTGCCATCAGTGATTGGGAAGCGGGAGTCCCGGAGACCCAGTACTTC.

The CDR3 is CASRATKETQYF. CDR3 sequence (DNA): TGTGCCAGCAGAGCGACCAAAGAGACCCAGTACTTC. The chain recombines TRBV28 with TRBJ2-5, with D hard to call. Between the trimmed V and J ends, which lost 6 bases and 3 bases, there was a span of 8 bases. Germline CDR1 reads MDHEN; CDR2 reads SYDVKM. The CDR3 spans 12 residues.

This clone came up a few times. V usage is TRBV29-1 and J usage is TRBJ2-6; D is uncertain. This CDR3 spans 15 amino acids. V was clipped by 4 bases and J by 4 bases, with 14 bases between them. Germline V gene lookup returns CDR1 SQVTM and CDR2 ANQGSEA. CDR3 DNA sequence: TGCAGCGTTGCTTTGTCCATAGCCGGGGCCAACGTCCTGACTTTC. It is translated as CSVALSIAGANVLTF.

The chain employs TRBV4-1 and TRBJ2-7, with 15 bases identical to TRBD2. This CDR3 comprises 19 residues. The ends lost 2 bases at V and 5 bases at J; junction bases unmatched: 13. Germline V gives CDR1 MGHRA, CDR2 YSYEKL. The CDR3 loop reads CASSQRDGTSGRSGNEQYF. For the CDR3, the DNA is TGCGCCAGCAGCCAACGAGACGGGACTAGCGGGAGGTCCGGGAACGAGCAGTACTTC.

This clone was picked up a small number of times. The rearrangement links TRBV12-2 to TRBJ2-2; the table's D call TRBD2 went unverified against the DNA. TRBV12-2 is tagged as a pseudogene. The CDR3 length is 20 residues. The CDR3 nucleotides read TGTGCAAGTCGCTTATCTCCGGGACTAGCGGGAGCCAAGAACACCGGGGAGCTGTTTTTT. It is translated as CASRLSPGLAGAKNTGELFF.

The rearrangement joins TRBV7-8 to TRBJ2-7, with no clear D. This CDR3 has 14 residues. Trimming took off 6 bases at V and 2 bases at J, with 14 bases between the two ends. CDR1 SGHVS and CDR2 FQNEAQ come from the germline V gene. CDR3 DNA sequence: TGTGCCAGCAGTCCAGACACAGTTACCTACGAGCAGTACTTC. Residues: CASSPDTVTYEQYF.

This rearrangement joins TRBV2 to TRBJ2-7; 13 bases fit TRBD2. Germline CDR1 SNHLY, CDR2 FYNNEI. V lost 3 bases to trimming and J lost 7 bases; unmatched junction nucleotides: 6. The CDR3 runs to 15 residues. The CDR3 reads CASSEETSGRGEQYF. The CDR3 coding sequence is TGTGCCAGCAGTGAGGAAACTAGCGGGAGGGGAGAGCAGTACTTC.

The chain has TRBV6-1 and TRBJ1-4; D may be TRBD1 (6 bases). This CDR3 contains 16 residues. Trimming removed 3 bases at V and 0 bases at J, with 11 bases between. Germline values: CDR1 MNHNS, CDR2 SASEGT. The CDR3 DNA follows: TGTGCCAGCAGTGACTGGGGGGGCGCAACTAATGAAAAACTGTTTTTT. Translated, it gives CASSDWGGATNEKLFF.

The chain uses TRBV29-1 and TRBJ2-7; D perhaps matches TRBD2 (6 bases). CDR1 and CDR2 (germline): SQVTM, ANQGSEA. The CDR3 is 11 residues long. The CDR3 loop reads CSSEMGGEQYF. CDR3 bases: TGCAGTTCTGAGATGGGAGGAGAGCAGTACTTC.

The J gene is TRBJ1-5, the V gene TRBV5-6; weak D call: TRBD1 (6 bases). V dropped 4 bases and J dropped 6 bases, with 11 bases sitting between them. In germline, CDR1 is SGHDT, CDR2 YYEEEE. CDR3 size: 13 residues. In nucleotides, the CDR3 is TGTGCCAGCAGCGCACAGGGTTTTCAGCCCCAGCATTTT. Translating it yields CASSAQGFQPQHF.

The chain combines TRBV18 with TRBJ2-2; 10 bases are shared with TRBD1. The trim removed 4 bases at V and 4 bases at J, leaving 9 bases unmatched. There are 17 residues in the CDR3. Germline assignment: CDR1 KGHSH and CDR2 LQKENI. This chain's CDR3 is CASSRAVTGGITGELFF. In nucleotides, the CDR3 is TGTGCCAGCTCACGGGCGGTGACAGGGGGCATCACCGGGGAGCTGTTTTTT.

The CDR3 reads CASSLMRDRDGEQYF. CDR3 DNA sequence: TGTGCCAGCAGTCTCATGAGGGACAGGGACGGCGAGCAGTACTTC. The genes are TRBV28 and TRBJ2-7; 9 nucleotides align to TRBD1. The germline CDR1 and CDR2 sequences are MDHEN and SYDVKM. V lost 5 bases, J lost 6 bases, and 11 bases stayed unmatched. This CDR3 has 15 amino acids. Using reference TRBV28 and TRBJ2-7 for the parts outside the CDR3, the full variable domain is DVKVTQSSRYLVKRTGEKVFLECVQDMDHENMFWYRQDPGLGLRLIYFSYDVKMKEKGDIPEGYSVSREKKERFSLILESASTNQTSMYLCASSLMRDRDGEQYFGPGTRLTVT.

This chain joins TRBV7-4 and TRBJ2-2; D uncertain. CDR1 and CDR2 from the germline V gene are SGHVT and SQSDAQ. The CDR3 is 11 residues long. Trimming cost V 7 bases and J 2 bases, with 2 bases left between them. CDR3 region: CASTNTGELFF. The CDR3 DNA reads as TGTGCCAGCACTAACACCGGGGAGCTGTTTTTT.

This clone was seen more than once but under ten times. The J gene is TRBJ2-5, the V gene TRBV10-2, with 8 bases fitting TRBD2. The CDR3 runs to 14 residues. Germline CDR1 and CDR2: WSHSY and SAAADI. The V segment lost 3 bases and the J segment 1 base; nucleotides outside the gene matches: 1. CDR3 loop: CASSDLAGQETQYF. CDR3 nucleotides: TGCGCCAGCAGTGACCTAGCGGGCCAAGAGACCCAGTACTTC.

J is TRBJ2-5 and V is TRBV5-4; 7 nucleotides line up with TRBD1. Looked up from germline, CDR1 is SGHNT and CDR2 is YYREEE (reference sequence). This CDR3 region has 15 residues. Trimming at V came to 0 bases and at J to 4 bases, leaving 6 bases not matched to a gene. In DNA, the CDR3 is TGTGCCAGCAGCTTGGGCACAGGGGATCGAGAGACCCAGTACTTC. Protein product: CASSLGTGDRETQYF.

The genes are TRBV29-1 and TRBJ1-2, with unresolved D. The CDR3 runs to 14 residues. CDR1 is SQVTM, CDR2 ANQGSEA, per germline. Between the trimmed V and J ends, which lost 0 bases and 8 bases, there was a span of 16 bases. The CDR3 sequence: CSVEDGGSGYGYTF. The CDR3 DNA is TGCAGCGTTGAAGATGGAGGGAGTGGTTACGGCTACACCTTC. The whole variable domain, remainder taken from reference TRBV29-1 and TRBJ1-2, is SAVISQKPSRDICQRGTSLTIQCQVDSQVTMMFWYRQQPGQSLTLIATANQGSEATYESGFVIDKFPISRPNLTFSTLTVSNMSPEDSSIYLCSVEDGGSGYGYTFGSGTRLTVV.

The chain is built from TRBV10-3 and TRBJ1-5, with D perhaps matching TRBD1 (5 bases). The germline gives CDR1 ENHRY, CDR2 SYGVKD. V was trimmed by 0 bases and J by 1 base, leaving 13 bases between them. This CDR3 region has 17 residues. The CDR3: CAISESFVRDSNQPQHF. CDR3 in DNA: TGTGCCATCAGTGAGTCGTTTGTAAGGGACAGCAATCAGCCCCAGCATTTT.

The chain links TRBV7-3 to TRBJ1-1; a possible D gene is TRBD1 (5 bases). Germline lookup yields CDR1 SGHTA and CDR2 FQGTGA. The CDR3 runs to 13 residues. Trimming stripped 5 bases from V and 3 bases from J, with 10 bases between. CDR3 residues: CASSTDSYTEAFF. CDR3 nucleotides: TGTGCCAGCAGCACTGACAGTTACACTGAAGCTTTCTTT.

The V gene is TRBV28, the J gene TRBJ1-5; D possibly corresponds to TRBD1 (6 bases). CDR1 and CDR2 (germline): MDHEN, SYDVKM. V shed 7 bases and J shed 1 base, with 17 bases lying between them. This CDR3 region has 16 residues. Here the CDR3 reads CASKVNRAISNQPQHF. The CDR3 coding sequence is TGTGCCAGCAAGGTCAACAGGGCGATAAGCAATCAGCCCCAGCATTTT.

J is TRBJ1-4 and V is TRBV9; a weak D match, TRBD1 (5 bases). Germline CDR1 is SGDLS and CDR2 is YYNGEE. V dropped 0 bases and J dropped 4 bases, with 13 bases sitting between them. This CDR3 comprises 16 residues. CDR3 nucleotides: TGTGCCAGCAGCGTAGGGGGCGGACTCGATAATGAAAAACTGTTTTTT. It yields the protein CASSVGGGLDNEKLFF.

The chain carries TRBV7-6 and TRBJ2-7; 9 nucleotides agree with TRBD1. Germline trimming cut 5 bases from V and 2 bases from J; bases unmatched to any gene: 10. The CDR3 length is 16 residues. The germline CDR1 and CDR2 sequences are SGHVS and FNYEAQ. CDR3 sequence reads: CASSLTDRDRAYEQYF. DNA for the CDR3: TGTGCCAGCAGCCTGACCGACCGGGACAGGGCCTACGAGCAGTACTTC.

J is TRBJ2-1 and V is TRBV9; D uncertain. The CDR3 extends over 16 amino acids. Germline CDR1 reads SGDLS; CDR2 reads YYNGEE. With 0 bases removed from V and 3 bases from J, the gap between germline ends came to 13 bases. The CDR3 nucleotides are TGTGCCAGCAGCGTAGGGAGCTCCTTGGGCTACAATGAGCAGTTCTTC. Translated: CASSVGSSLGYNEQFF.

The table lists this clone with many counts. The chain uses TRBV28 and TRBJ1-4; a weak D match, TRBD1 (6 bases). The CDR3 has 15 amino acids. The germline V and J ends were trimmed by 5 bases and 6 bases, with 16 bases remaining between them. Germline V gene lookup returns CDR1 MDHEN and CDR2 SYDVKM. The CDR3: CASSPFTGKHEKLFF. The CDR3 bases are TGTGCCAGCAGTCCCTTCACAGGGAAACATGAAAAACTGTTTTTT.

This chain uses TRBV18 with TRBJ2-5, with D unresolved. CDR1 KGHSH and CDR2 LQKENI come from the germline V gene. The CDR3 loop spans 14 amino acids. With 4 bases removed from V and 5 bases from J, the gap between germline ends came to 14 bases. This CDR3 reads CASSQRRLGETQYF. The DNA for the CDR3 is TGTGCCAGCTCACAGAGGCGTTTGGGGGAGACCCAGTACTTC.

The V call is TRBV29-1, the J call TRBJ2-7; 12 bases align to TRBD2. V was pared by 4 bases and J by 5 bases, with 9 bases of the junction left unmatched. There are 15 residues in the CDR3. Per the germline V gene, CDR1 is SQVTM and CDR2 is ANQGSEA. CDR3: CSVAGGLAGLDEQYF. CDR3 DNA sequence: TGCAGCGTTGCGGGAGGACTAGCGGGACTCGACGAGCAGTACTTC.

The chain employs TRBV4-2 and TRBJ1-5; 7 nucleotides line up with TRBD1. The J segment lost 5 bases and the V segment lost 4 bases, leaving 8 bases of the junction unmatched. The CDR3 contains 15 residues. From germline, CDR1 is LGHNA and CDR2 YNFKEQ. This chain's CDR3 is CASSRGTAEDQPQHF. The DNA for the CDR3 is TGTGCCAGCAGCCGTGGGACAGCCGAGGATCAGCCCCAGCATTTT.